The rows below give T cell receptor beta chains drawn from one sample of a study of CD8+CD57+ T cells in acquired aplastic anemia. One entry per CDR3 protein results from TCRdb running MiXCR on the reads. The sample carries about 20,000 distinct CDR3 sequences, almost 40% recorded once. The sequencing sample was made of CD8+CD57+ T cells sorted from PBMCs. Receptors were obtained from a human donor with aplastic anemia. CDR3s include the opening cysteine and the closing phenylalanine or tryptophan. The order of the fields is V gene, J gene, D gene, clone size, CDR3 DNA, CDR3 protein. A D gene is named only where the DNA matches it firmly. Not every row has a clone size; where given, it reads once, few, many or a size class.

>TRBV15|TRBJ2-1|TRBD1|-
TGTGCCACCGCCAGCTGCTTGTCGGGACAGGGGGTGTATGAGCAGTTCTTC
CATASCLSGQGVYEQFF
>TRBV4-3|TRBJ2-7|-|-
TGCGCCAGCAGCCAGATTACAGGTAGCGAGCAGTACTTC
CASSQITGSEQYF
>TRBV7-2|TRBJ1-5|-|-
TGTGCCAGCAGCTTAGGAGGCCGTCTTAACTATCATCCCCAGCATTTT
CASSLGGRLNYHPQHF
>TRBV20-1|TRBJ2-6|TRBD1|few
TGCAGTGCTATCGGACAGGGGGCACCTGGGGCCAACGTCCTGACTTTC
CSAIGQGAPGANVLTF
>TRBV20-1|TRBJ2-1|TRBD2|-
TGCAGTGCTATATCCCGGACTAGCGGGAGGACCTTCTACAATGAGCAGTTCTTC
CSAISRTSGRTFYNEQFF
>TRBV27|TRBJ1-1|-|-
TGTGCCAGCAGTTTATCGGGGGACACTGAAGCTTTCTTT
CASSLSGDTEAFF
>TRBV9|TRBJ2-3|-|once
TGTGCCAGCAGCATAGAGATCACAGATACGCAGTATTTT
CASSIEITDTQYF
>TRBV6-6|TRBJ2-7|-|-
TGCGCCAGCAGTTACTCCGCAGGCTCCTACGAGCAGTACTTC
CASSYSAGSYEQYF
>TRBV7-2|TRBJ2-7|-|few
TGTGCCAGCAGCTCATCCCTGACGGGGGAGCAGTACTTC
CASSSSLTGEQYF
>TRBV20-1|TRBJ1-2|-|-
TGCAGTGCCGACCTCGTCGGCGAGGGCTACACCTTC
CSADLVGEGYTF
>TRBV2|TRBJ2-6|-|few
TGTGCCAGCAGTGGACTGGGGTCTGGGGCCAACGTCCTGACTTTC
CASSGLGSGANVLTF
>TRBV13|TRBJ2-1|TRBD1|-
TGTGCCAGCAGCCCCCTGGGACAGGGACGCTTCAATGAGCAGTTCTTC
CASSPLGQGRFNEQFF
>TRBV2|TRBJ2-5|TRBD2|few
TGTGCCAGCAGTGGGACTAGCGGGAGCTTTGAGACCCAGTACTTC
CASSGTSGSFETQYF
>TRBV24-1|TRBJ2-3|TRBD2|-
TGTGCCACCAGTGCCGGGTCCGGGGGGAAAGGGGATACGCAGTATTTT
CATSAGSGGKGDTQYF
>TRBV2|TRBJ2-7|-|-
TGTGCCAGCAGTGAGTCTAGGACAGCTTACGAGCAGTACTTC
CASSESRTAYEQYF
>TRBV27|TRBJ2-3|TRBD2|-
TGTGCCAGCAGTTCCAGACTAGCGGGAGGCACAGATGCGCGGTATTTT
CASSSRLAGGTDARYF
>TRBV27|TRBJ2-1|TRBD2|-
TGTGCCAGCAGTTCACCGGGACTAGCATACAATGAGCAGTTCTTC
CASSSPGLAYNEQFF
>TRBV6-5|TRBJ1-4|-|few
TGTGCCAGCAGTTACTCGAAGGTGATCCAGATTAATGAAAAACTGTTTTTT
CASSYSKVIQINEKLFF
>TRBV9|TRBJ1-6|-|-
TGTGCCAGCAGCGTAGTAGACAGCCCACGGAATTCACCCCTCCACTTT
CASSVVDSPRNSPLHF
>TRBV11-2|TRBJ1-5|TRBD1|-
TGTGCCAGCAGCCTAAAATTGACAGGGGAGAGGGATCAGCCCCAGCATTTT
CASSLKLTGERDQPQHF
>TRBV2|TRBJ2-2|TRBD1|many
TGTGCCAGCAGCCTTACAGGGGGGACGAACACCGGGGAGCTGTTTTTT
CASSLTGGTNTGELFF
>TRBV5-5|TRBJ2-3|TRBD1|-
TGTGCCAGCAGCGTGGGGACAGGGGGTCCAGATACGCAGTATTTT
CASSVGTGGPDTQYF
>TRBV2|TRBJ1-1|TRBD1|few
TGTGCCAGCAGTGAGGAGGGGGCGACTCAGAACACTGAAGCTTTCTTT
CASSEEGATQNTEAFF
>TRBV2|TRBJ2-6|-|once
TGTGCCAGCAGGGGGGGGCCCAGTACTGGGGCCAACGTCCTGACTTTC
CASRGGPSTGANVLTF
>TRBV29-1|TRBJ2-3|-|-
TGCGGCGTTGTCGGGACCAGCAGTACAGATACGCAGTATTTT
CGVVGTSSTDTQYF
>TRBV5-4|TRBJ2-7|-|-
TGTGCCAGCAGCTTTCTGGAGGGGAAGTACGAGCAGTACTTC
CASSFLEGKYEQYF
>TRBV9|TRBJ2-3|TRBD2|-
TGTGCCAGCAGCGAAGCTAGCGGGAGTCAAGATACGCAGTATTTT
CASSEASGSQDTQYF
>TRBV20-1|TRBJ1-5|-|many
TGCAGTGCTAGAGAGCACAGGGAAGGTCAGCCCCAGCATTTT
CSAREHREGQPQHF
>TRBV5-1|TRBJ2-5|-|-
TGCGCCAGCAGCCCGTGGCGGGTCCCAGAGACCCAGTACTTC
CASSPWRVPETQYF
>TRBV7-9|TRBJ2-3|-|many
TGTGCCAGCAGCTCGGTTCGGGACACCCTAATGGATACGCAGTATTTT
CASSSVRDTLMDTQYF
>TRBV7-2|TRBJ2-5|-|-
TGTGCCAGCAGCTTATGGAACCTCGAACAAGAGACCCAGTACTTC
CASSLWNLEQETQYF
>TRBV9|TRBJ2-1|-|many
TGTGCCAGCAGCGCCAGAGGTGAGGGACCCGCCCGGGAGCAGTTCTTC
CASSARGEGPAREQFF
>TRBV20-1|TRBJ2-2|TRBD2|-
TGCAGTGCTAGAGACCCGACTAGCGGGAACACCGGGGAGCTGTTTTTT
CSARDPTSGNTGELFF
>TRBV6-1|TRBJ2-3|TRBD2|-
TGTGCCAGCAGTGAAGCGGTTAGCGGGGGTTTCACAGATACGCAGTATTTT
CASSEAVSGGFTDTQYF
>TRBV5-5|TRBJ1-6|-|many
TGTGCCAGCAGCTTGTTTCCGGCGTCGGAGGGTTCACCCCTCCACTTT
CASSLFPASEGSPLHF
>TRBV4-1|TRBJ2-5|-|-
TGCGCCAGCAGCCAAACTCCGGGCAGGGAACAAGAGACCCAGTACTTC
CASSQTPGREQETQYF
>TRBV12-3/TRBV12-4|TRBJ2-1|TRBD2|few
TGTGCCAGCAGTTTCGCAACTAGCGGGACCAATGAGCAGTTCTTC
CASSFATSGTNEQFF
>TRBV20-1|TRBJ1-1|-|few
TGCAGTGCTAGAGATGATTGGGACATGAACACTGAAGCTTTCTTT
CSARDDWDMNTEAFF
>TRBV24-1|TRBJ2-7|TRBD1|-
TGTGCCACCAGTGCCGGGACAGGGTACGAGCAGTACTTC
CATSAGTGYEQYF
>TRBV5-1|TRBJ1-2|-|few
TGCGCCAGCAGCTTGGGAGAGGGATTTGGCTATGGCTACACCTTC
CASSLGEGFGYGYTF
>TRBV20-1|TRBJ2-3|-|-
TGCAGTGCTAGGGATCCCCCCGATACGCAGTATTTT
CSARDPPDTQYF
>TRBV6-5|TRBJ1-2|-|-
TGTGCCAGCAGCCCCACCCGGACGGCAAACTATGGCTACACCTTC
CASSPTRTANYGYTF
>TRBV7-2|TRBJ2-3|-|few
TGTGCCAGCAGCCAAGATACGCAGAATACGCAGTATTTT
CASSQDTQNTQYF
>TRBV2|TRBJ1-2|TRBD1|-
TGTGCCAGCAGTATCGAAGCATCCGAACAGGGGATTGGCTACACCTTC
CASSIEASEQGIGYTF
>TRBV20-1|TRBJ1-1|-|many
TGCAGTGCTAACGAGGGGATGAACACTGAAGCTTTCTTT
CSANEGMNTEAFF
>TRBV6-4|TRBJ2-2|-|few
TGTGCCAGCAGTGGGACAGACACCGGGGAGCTGTTTTTT
CASSGTDTGELFF
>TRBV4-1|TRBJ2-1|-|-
TGCGCCAGCAGCCAATACTACGACTGGGGTAATGAGCAGTTCTTC
CASSQYYDWGNEQFF
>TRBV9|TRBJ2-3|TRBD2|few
TGTGCCAGCAGCGTAGTAACTAGCGGGGGGTTGGATACGCAGTATTTT
CASSVVTSGGLDTQYF
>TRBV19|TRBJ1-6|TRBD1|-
TGTGCCAGTAGTTTCGGGACAGGGGCCACCAATTCACCCCTCCACTTT
CASSFGTGATNSPLHF
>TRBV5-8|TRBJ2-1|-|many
TGTGCCAGCAGCTTGGTACCCTTCCAAGAGCAGTTCTTC
CASSLVPFQEQFF
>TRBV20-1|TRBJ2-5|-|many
TGCAGTGCTATTCTTGAGGGGCGAGGAGAGACCCAGTACTTC
CSAILEGRGETQYF
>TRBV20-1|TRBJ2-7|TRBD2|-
TGCAGTGCTACCAAGGGGACTAGCGGGGGGGCGAGGGAGCAGTACTTC
CSATKGTSGGAREQYF
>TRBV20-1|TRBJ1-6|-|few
TGCAGTGCTAGGCCATTCGCGGAGGGAGAGGGATATAATTCACCCCTCCACTTT
CSARPFAEGEGYNSPLHF
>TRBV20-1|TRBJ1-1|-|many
TGCAGTGCTACCGTCCGGGACATGAACACTGAAGCTTTCTTT
CSATVRDMNTEAFF